This is a list of T cell receptor beta chains from one sample in a study of neurological immune-mediated disorders. From the 5' RACE reads, TCRdb called clonotypes with MiXCR, one entry per CDR3 protein. The sample contains around 60,000 distinct CDR3 sequences, about 3.2% of which appear only once. The sample consisted of PBMCs. Receptors were obtained from a woman aged 55 to 70 with multiple sclerosis. The CDR3 runs from the conserved cysteine through the conserved F or W. D genes are given only for firm matches. Clone size is shown for a subset of rows, as once, few, many or a class of expanded clone.

V gene	J gene	clone size	D gene	CDR3 DNA	CDR3 protein
TRBV5-1	TRBJ1-1	many	-	TGCGCCAGCAGTCCCCTACAGGGGAACACTGAAGCTTTCTTT	CASSPLQGNTEAFF
TRBV5-1	TRBJ2-1	medium-sized	TRBD2	TGCGCCAGCAGCTTGGAACTAGCGGGAGGCGGTGAGCAGTTCTTC	CASSLELAGGGEQFF
TRBV2	TRBJ1-1	many	TRBD1	TGTGCCAGCAGGGTTACAGGGGAGGGCACTGAAGCTTTCTTT	CASRVTGEGTEAFF
TRBV6-6	TRBJ1-1	many	TRBD1	TGTGCCAGCAGTTACTCGACAGGGGAGCCGGCTTTCTTT	CASSYSTGEPAFF
TRBV7-2	TRBJ2-7	many	-	TGTGCCAGCAGCTTAGTCGGGGTCGGGCTCTACGAGCAGTACTTC	CASSLVGVGLYEQYF
TRBV5-1	TRBJ1-5	many	-	TGCGCCAGCAGCTTGGATGGGGGGCATCAGCCCCAGCATTTT	CASSLDGGHQPQHF
TRBV10-3	TRBJ1-5	many	-	TGTGCCTCACGGATCGGCGGCAATCAGCCCCAGCATTTT	CASRIGGNQPQHF
TRBV12-3/TRBV12-4	TRBJ2-6	many	TRBD1	TGTGCCAGCAGTTTCGGGACAGGGTCTGGGGCCAACGTCCTGACTTTC	CASSFGTGSGANVLTF
TRBV20-1	TRBJ2-7	few	-	TGCAGTGCTAGCCACAGGGAGTATCCCTACGAGCAGTACTTC	CSASHREYPYEQYF
TRBV29-1	TRBJ2-7	many	-	TGCAGCGGGACGGTCTCGGGGGAGCAGTACTTC	CSGTVSGEQYF
TRBV29-1	TRBJ2-5	many	-	TGCAGCGTTGAATTCAGGAGTACGAAAAAAGAGACCCAGTACTTC	CSVEFRSTKKETQYF
TRBV20-1	TRBJ2-7	many	TRBD2	TGCAGTGCGAGCACTAGCGGGAAGGTCTCCTACGAGCAGTACTTC	CSASTSGKVSYEQYF
TRBV14	TRBJ1-2	many	-	TGTGCCAGCAGCCAATCGGGGGCAGGGCGAGGTGGCTACACCTTC	CASSQSGAGRGGYTF
TRBV20-1	TRBJ2-1	many	-	TGCAGTGCTAGAGATTCGCAGGGCTGGTACAATGAGCAGTTCTTC	CSARDSQGWYNEQFF
TRBV7-9	TRBJ2-7	many	-	TGTGCCAGCAGCCAAACTGCTAGCGCCCACTCCTACGAGCAGTACTTC	CASSQTASAHSYEQYF
TRBV9	TRBJ1-2	many	-	TGTGCCAGCAGCGTAGCTGTGGGGGCGGCCTATGGCTACACCTTC	CASSVAVGAAYGYTF
TRBV11-2	TRBJ1-2	many	-	TGTGCCAGCAGCCTCGACGGAGCTAACTATGGCTACACCTTC	CASSLDGANYGYTF
TRBV5-1	TRBJ2-7	many	TRBD1	TGCGCCAGCAGCTCCACCGGGACAGACTACTACGAGCAGTACTTC	CASSSTGTDYYEQYF
TRBV20-1	TRBJ1-6	-	TRBD1	TGCAGTGCAACGGACAGGGTTGGGGATTCACCCCTCCACTTT	CSATDRVGDSPLHF
TRBV3-1	TRBJ2-5	many	-	TGTGCCAGCAGCCAAGTTCTAGCGAAATACCAAGAGACCCAGTACTTC	CASSQVLAKYQETQYF
TRBV4-3	TRBJ2-1	-	TRBD1	TGCGCCAGCAGCACAGGGGTAGACAATGAGCAGTTCTTC	CASSTGVDNEQFF
TRBV20-1	TRBJ2-7	many	-	TGCAGTGCTAGGTGGGAGGTTACGTACGAGCAGTACTTC	CSARWEVTYEQYF
TRBV6-6	TRBJ1-1	many	-	TGTGCCAGCAGCCAACACCGTACTAACACTGAAGCTTTCTTT	CASSQHRTNTEAFF
TRBV5-1	TRBJ1-1	many	-	TGCGCCAGCAGCTCCGGAGCGAACACTGAAGCTTTCTTT	CASSSGANTEAFF